A selection of T cell receptor beta chains follows, all from one sample in a study of cytotoxic CD8 clonotypes in ibrutinib-treated CLL. Here immunoSEQ multiplex PCR was the method, and the copy in TCRdb shows in-frame clones only, minus some. This table holds approximately 92,000 clones, over 60% found once. The starting material was PBMCs, obtained after 24 months of ibrutinib treatment. The origin of the receptors is a human donor with chronic lymphocytic leukemia. Both conserved end residues are part of each CDR3. D genes are given only for firm matches. Clone size is not always given. Where it is, it says once, few, many or a class for expanded clones.

clone size: .; D gene: .; V gene: TRBV27; J gene: TRBJ1-6; CDR3 DNA: TGTGCCAGCAGGAACAGAGATAATTCACCCCTCCACTTT; CDR3 protein: CASRNRDNSPLHF
clone size: .; D gene: .; V gene: TRBV28; J gene: TRBJ2-7; CDR3 DNA: TGTGCCAGCAGTTTATGGCACGAGCAGTACTTC; CDR3 protein: CASSLWHEQYF
clone size: .; D gene: .; V gene: TRBV7-9; J gene: TRBJ2-2; CDR3 DNA: TGTGCCAGCAGCTTAGGACTGGAGACAGCCCGGGGCACCGGGGAGCTGTTTTTT; CDR3 protein: CASSLGLETARGTGELFF
clone size: many; D gene: TRBD1; V gene: TRBV2; J gene: TRBJ2-2; CDR3 DNA: TGTGCCAGCAGCGGGACAGCCGCCGGGGAGCTGTTTTTT; CDR3 protein: CASSGTAAGELFF
clone size: few; D gene: .; V gene: TRBV6-1; J gene: TRBJ2-7; CDR3 DNA: TGTGCCAGCAGCCCCACCCTAGGCTCCTACGAGCAGTACTTC; CDR3 protein: CASSPTLGSYEQYF
clone size: .; D gene: TRBD2; V gene: TRBV5-1; J gene: TRBJ2-1; CDR3 DNA: TGCGCCAGCAGCTCCCTCGAAGCGGGAGTTTCCTACAATGAGCAGTTCTTC; CDR3 protein: CASSSLEAGVSYNEQFF
clone size: .; D gene: TRBD1; V gene: TRBV10-2; J gene: TRBJ2-6; CDR3 DNA: TGCGCCAGCAGTGAGTCGCCAGGGGGCAACGTCCTGACTTTC; CDR3 protein: CASSESPGGNVLTF
clone size: .; D gene: .; V gene: TRBV4-2; J gene: TRBJ1-1; CDR3 DNA: TGTGCCAGCAGCCAAGACAGGGGGAACACTGAAGCTTTCTTT; CDR3 protein: CASSQDRGNTEAFF
clone size: .; D gene: TRBD1; V gene: TRBV5-5; J gene: TRBJ1-4; CDR3 DNA: TGTGCCAGCAGCTTCGGACAGGGGAATGAAAAACTGTTTTTT; CDR3 protein: CASSFGQGNEKLFF
clone size: .; D gene: .; V gene: TRBV5-1; J gene: TRBJ1-1; CDR3 DNA: TGCGCCAGCAGCTCCACCCAGAACACTGAAGCTTTCTTT; CDR3 protein: CASSSTQNTEAFF
clone size: .; D gene: .; V gene: TRBV4-1; J gene: TRBJ1-3; CDR3 DNA: TGCGCCAGCAGCCAAGGGACAGCCTCTGGAAACACCATATATTTT; CDR3 protein: CASSQGTASGNTIYF
clone size: once; D gene: TRBD2; V gene: TRBV7-3; J gene: TRBJ2-1; CDR3 DNA: TGTGCCAGCAGCTTAAGCGGGAGGGGACCCAGTGAGCAGTTCTTC; CDR3 protein: CASSLSGRGPSEQFF
clone size: .; D gene: .; V gene: TRBV7-9; J gene: TRBJ2-1; CDR3 DNA: TGTGCCAGCAGCCGCCGGACTGATAATGAGCAGTTCTTC; CDR3 protein: CASSRRTDNEQFF
clone size: .; D gene: .; V gene: TRBV7-6; J gene: TRBJ1-1; CDR3 DNA: TGTGCCAGCAAGTTAGGAGCCAACACTGAAGCTTTCTTT; CDR3 protein: CASKLGANTEAFF
clone size: .; D gene: TRBD1; V gene: TRBV11-2; J gene: TRBJ1-1; CDR3 DNA: TGTGCCAGCAGCTCCCGACAGGGAACGAACACTGAAGCTTTCTTT; CDR3 protein: CASSSRQGTNTEAFF
clone size: .; D gene: .; V gene: TRBV29-1; J gene: TRBJ2-7; CDR3 DNA: TGCAGCGTTGAAACGGAGGCAGCTCCTTCCTACGAGCAGTACTTC; CDR3 protein: CSVETEAAPSYEQYF
clone size: once; D gene: TRBD2; V gene: TRBV11-3; J gene: TRBJ2-5; CDR3 DNA: TGTGCCAGCAGCTTAGGAGTATGGAGCGGGAGGTCGGAGACCCAGTACTTC; CDR3 protein: CASSLGVWSGRSETQYF
clone size: .; D gene: TRBD2; V gene: TRBV27; J gene: TRBJ2-7; CDR3 DNA: TGTGCCAGCAGGCCCCGGACTAGCGGGACGTACTACGAGCAGTACTTC; CDR3 protein: CASRPRTSGTYYEQYF
clone size: .; D gene: TRBD1; V gene: TRBV19; J gene: TRBJ2-5; CDR3 DNA: TGTGCCAGTAGGGACAGGGGCCAAGAGACCCAGTACTTC; CDR3 protein: CASRDRGQETQYF
clone size: .; D gene: .; V gene: TRBV7-2; J gene: TRBJ2-1; CDR3 DNA: TGTGCCAGCAGCCTTAAACTAGAGAGTGAGCAGTTCTTC; CDR3 protein: CASSLKLESEQFF
clone size: .; D gene: .; V gene: TRBV19; J gene: TRBJ2-7; CDR3 DNA: TGTGCCAGTAGTAAGGGGGGTAATACCTACGAGCAGTACTTC; CDR3 protein: CASSKGGNTYEQYF
clone size: .; D gene: TRBD1; V gene: TRBV25-1; J gene: TRBJ2-7; CDR3 DNA: TGTGCCAGCAGCAACAGGGGCGAGCAGTACTTC; CDR3 protein: CASSNRGEQYF
clone size: .; D gene: .; V gene: TRBV7-2; J gene: TRBJ1-1; CDR3 DNA: TGTGCCAGCAGCCCTACCCCCAGTATGAACACTGAAGCTTTCTTT; CDR3 protein: CASSPTPSMNTEAFF
clone size: once; D gene: TRBD2; V gene: TRBV6-5; J gene: TRBJ2-7; CDR3 DNA: TGTGCCAGCAGTAAGCCGGGACTAGCAGTCTACGAGCAGTACTTC; CDR3 protein: CASSKPGLAVYEQYF
clone size: .; D gene: TRBD2; V gene: TRBV7-9; J gene: TRBJ2-1; CDR3 DNA: TGTGCCAGCAGCATCAGGGTTCGGCAGCGCGGGAGGGGCGACGAGCAGTTCTTC; CDR3 protein: CASSIRVRQRGRGDEQFF
clone size: .; D gene: .; V gene: TRBV7-2; J gene: TRBJ2-7; CDR3 DNA: TGTGCCAGCAGCTCCGCCGGGGGTTACGAGCAGTACTTC; CDR3 protein: CASSSAGGYEQYF
clone size: .; D gene: .; V gene: TRBV7-2; J gene: TRBJ1-2; CDR3 DNA: TGTGCCAGCAGCTTGGACCGTTCGGCCCGCCGGGGCTACACCTTC; CDR3 protein: CASSLDRSARRGYTF